This is a list of T cell receptor beta chains from one sample in a study of blood T cell repertoires in COVID-19. Assay used: immunoSEQ multiplex PCR; TCRdb lists only in-frame clones, some missing. The sample lists roughly 390,000 clones; around 85% were seen once. Sequenced material: peripheral blood. The receptors derive from a woman in her late teens or twenties with acute or convalescent COVID-19. Both conserved end residues are part of each CDR3. A D gene is named only where the DNA matches it firmly. Size tells how often a clone was seen (once, few, many) or the class of an expanded clone, and some rows leave it out.

J	size	D	V	CDR3	DNA
TRBJ2-7	NA	NA	TRBV25-1	CASSGQGPSYEQYF	TGTGCCAGCAGTGGGCAGGGTCCCTCCTACGAGCAGTACTTC
TRBJ2-5	NA	NA	TRBV6-5	CASSYSRKEETQYF	TGTGCCAGCAGTTACTCGAGAAAAGAAGAGACCCAGTACTTC
TRBJ1-4	NA	NA	TRBV18	CASSPTATNEKLFF	TGTGCCAGCTCACCAACAGCAACTAATGAAAAACTGTTTTTT
TRBJ1-1	NA	NA	TRBV9	CASSVQVGGTEAFF	TGTGCCAGCAGCGTACAGGTGGGGGGCACTGAAGCTTTCTTT
TRBJ2-1	NA	TRBD2	TRBV11-2	CASSSLAGGRGEQFF	TGTGCCAGCAGCTCCCTAGCGGGAGGGCGGGGTGAGCAGTTCTTC
TRBJ1-2	NA	NA	TRBV21-1	CASSKASAGGNGYTF	TGTGCCAGCAGCAAAGCCTCGGCAGGGGGAAATGGCTACACCTTC
TRBJ2-7	NA	NA	TRBV10-2	CASSESQVAYEQYF	TGCGCCAGCAGTGAGTCGCAGGTAGCCTACGAGCAGTACTTC
TRBJ2-3	NA	TRBD2	TRBV24-1	CATSDLRGLAGPGDTQYF	TGTGCCACCAGTGATTTGCGTGGCCTAGCGGGACCGGGAGATACGCAGTATTTT
TRBJ2-1	NA	TRBD1	TRBV7-2	CASSLATASGGSYNEQFF	TGTGCCAGCAGCTTAGCGACGGCGTCAGGGGGCTCCTACAATGAGCAGTTCTTC
TRBJ1-5	NA	NA	TRBV12-3/TRBV12-4	CASSPGNQPQHF	TGTGCCAGCAGCCCCGGCAATCAGCCCCAGCATTTT
TRBJ2-5	once	TRBD2	TRBV3-1/TRBV3-2	CASSLRLLAEETQYF	TGTGCCAGCAGCCTCAGACTACTAGCGGAAGAGACCCAGTACTTC
TRBJ2-7	NA	TRBD2	TRBV19	CASSMRGVQEFYEQYF	TGTGCCAGTAGTATGCGGGGGGTGCAGGAGTTCTACGAGCAGTACTTC
TRBJ2-1	NA	TRBD2	TRBV9	CASSVPGGGTSYNEQFF	TGTGCCAGCAGCGTCCCGGGCGGGGGGACTTCCTACAATGAGCAGTTCTTC
TRBJ1-1	NA	TRBD1	TRBV7-2	CASSLRQGMGVSGAFF	TGTGCCAGCAGCTTACGACAGGGGATGGGAGTTTCAGGAGCTTTCTTT
TRBJ2-1	NA	NA	TRBV9	CASSALGHEQFF	TGTGCCAGCAGCGCGCTCGGTCATGAGCAGTTCTTC
TRBJ1-1	NA	NA	TRBV12-3/TRBV12-4	CASISRGWEAFF	TGTGCCAGCATTTCTCGGGGTTGGGAGGCTTTCTTT
TRBJ1-1	few	TRBD1	TRBV5-4	CASSGYRGQGTEAFF	TGTGCCAGCAGCGGATACAGGGGGCAGGGCACTGAAGCTTTCTTT
TRBJ2-5	NA	NA	TRBV5-4	CASSFGPGGRQLETQYF	NA
TRBJ2-5	NA	NA	TRBV6-5	CASSSYPALVQETQYF	TGTGCCAGCAGTTCTTATCCCGCATTAGTTCAAGAGACCCAGTACTTC
TRBJ2-2	once	NA	TRBV10-2	CASSGSGNGELFF	TGCGCCAGCAGCGGGAGTGGTAACGGGGAGCTGTTTTTT
TRBJ2-1	NA	TRBD2	TRBV3-1/TRBV3-2	CASSQLSRLADYNEQFF	TGTGCCAGCAGCCAACTCTCCCGACTAGCGGATTACAATGAGCAGTTCTTC
TRBJ2-6	NA	NA	TRBV18	CASSPLRERGANVLTF	TGTGCCAGCTCACCACTACGGGAGAGGGGGGCCAACGTCCTGACTTTC
TRBJ2-3	NA	TRBD2	TRBV5-6	CASSLGRAGGGITDTQYF	TGTGCCAGCAGCTTGGGGAGGGCGGGAGGAGGAATCACAGATACGCAGTATTTT
TRBJ1-6	NA	TRBD1	TRBV5-4	CASSPRPGQGPDSPLHF	TGTGCCAGCAGCCCCAGACCGGGACAGGGACCTGATTCACCCCTCCACTTT
TRBJ2-1	NA	NA	TRBV6-5	CASSYLARSHEQFF	TGTGCCAGCAGTTATCTCGCCCGTAGTCATGAGCAGTTCTTC
TRBJ1-1	NA	NA	TRBV5-6	CASSEGLLRTEAFF	TGTGCCAGCAGCGAGGGACTCCTGAGGACTGAAGCTTTCTTT
TRBJ1-4	NA	NA	TRBV2	CATVGGENEKLFF	TGTGCCACCGTAGGGGGGGAGAATGAAAAACTGTTTTTT
TRBJ1-1	NA	TRBD1	TRBV7-2	CASSLNRGDTEAFF	TGTGCCAGCAGCTTGAACAGGGGTGACACTGAAGCTTTCTTT
TRBJ1-1	NA	TRBD1	TRBV6-2/TRBV6-3	CASSYRMDRGYTEAFF	TGTGCCAGCAGTTACCGGATGGACAGGGGTTACACTGAAGCTTTCTTT
TRBJ2-1	NA	TRBD2	TRBV6-5	CASSSASGSYNEQFF	TGTGCCAGCAGTTCGGCTAGCGGGTCCTACAATGAGCAGTTCTTC
TRBJ2-1	few	TRBD2	TRBV9	CASSVGTSANEQFF	TGTGCCAGCAGCGTAGGGACTAGCGCTAATGAGCAGTTCTTC
TRBJ1-4	once	NA	TRBV7-9	CASRQSAGGEKLFF	TGTGCCAGCAGGCAAAGCGCAGGAGGTGAAAAACTGTTTTTT
TRBJ2-4	NA	NA	TRBV11-2	CASKVEGVKNIQYF	TGTGCCAGCAAGGTTGAGGGGGTCAAAAACATTCAGTACTTC
TRBJ1-5	NA	TRBD1	TRBV6-1	CASSELGQVWVGNQPQHF	TGTGCCAGCAGTGAACTGGGACAGGTATGGGTTGGCAATCAGCCCCAGCATTTT
TRBJ1-1	once	TRBD1	TRBV6-6	CASGSGGGTEAFF	TGTGCCAGCGGTTCAGGGGGCGGCACTGAAGCTTTCTTT
TRBJ1-5	NA	NA	TRBV24-1	CATSDSTAGDLARNQPQHF	TGTGCCACCAGTGATTCCACTGCCGGGGATCTAGCGAGAAATCAGCCCCAGCATTTT
TRBJ2-5	many	TRBD1	TRBV27	CASSFTGDQETQYF	TGTGCCAGCAGTTTCACAGGGGATCAAGAGACCCAGTACTTC
TRBJ1-4	NA	TRBD1	TRBV19	CASSSPGQGIEKLFF	TGTGCCAGTAGTTCGCCGGGACAGGGAATTGAAAAACTGTTTTTT
TRBJ2-5	NA	NA	TRBV3-1/TRBV3-2	CASSQEDKTQYF	TGTGCCAGCAGCCAAGAAGACAAGACCCAGTACTTC
TRBJ1-1	NA	NA	TRBV5-4	CASSSTAGYTEAFF	TGTGCCAGCAGCTCAACAGCCGGTTACACTGAAGCTTTCTTT
TRBJ2-3	NA	NA	TRBV5-1	CASSAGTADTQYF	TGCGCCAGCAGCGCGGGGACAGCAGATACGCAGTATTTT
TRBJ1-2	few	NA	TRBV14	CASSQGTVIYGYTF	TGTGCCAGCAGCCAAGGGACAGTCATCTATGGCTACACCTTC
TRBJ2-7	few	TRBD1	TRBV30	CAVQGAVPEQYF	TGTGCGGTACAGGGGGCGGTTCCCGAGCAGTACTTC
TRBJ2-1	NA	NA	TRBV30	CAPRRGEQFF	TGTGCCCCAAGGAGGGGTGAGCAGTTCTTC
TRBJ1-2	NA	TRBD1	TRBV10-3	CAISKKRRDRGGLYGYTF	TGTGCCATCAGTAAAAAAAGGCGGGACAGGGGTGGTCTCTATGGCTACACCTTC
TRBJ2-3	NA	TRBD1	TRBV27	CASSFGTGPDTQYF	TGTGCCAGCAGTTTTGGGACAGGCCCAGATACGCAGTATTTT
TRBJ2-1	NA	TRBD1	TRBV7-8	CASSLPGQGTYNEQFF	TGTGCCAGCAGCTTACCGGGACAGGGTACCTACAATGAGCAGTTCTTC
TRBJ2-5	NA	TRBD2	TRBV14	CASSPLGGPGETQYF	TGTGCCAGCAGCCCTCTGGGAGGGCCGGGAGAGACCCAGTACTTC
TRBJ1-5	many	NA	TRBV19	CASSMAGHSNQPQHF	TGTGCCAGTAGCATGGCAGGTCATAGCAATCAGCCCCAGCATTTT